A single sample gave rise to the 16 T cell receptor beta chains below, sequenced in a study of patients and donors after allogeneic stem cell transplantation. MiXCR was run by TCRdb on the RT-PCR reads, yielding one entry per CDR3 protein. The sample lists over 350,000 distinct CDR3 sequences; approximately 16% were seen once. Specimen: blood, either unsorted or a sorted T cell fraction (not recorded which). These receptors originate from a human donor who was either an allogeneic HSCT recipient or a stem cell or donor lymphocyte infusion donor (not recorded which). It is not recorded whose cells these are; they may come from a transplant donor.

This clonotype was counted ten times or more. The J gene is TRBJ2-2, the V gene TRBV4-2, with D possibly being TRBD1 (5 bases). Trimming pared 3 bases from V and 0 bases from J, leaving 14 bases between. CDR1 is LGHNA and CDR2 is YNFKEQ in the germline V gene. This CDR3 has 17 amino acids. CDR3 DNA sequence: TGTGCCAGCAGCCATACAATCCCAGGGACGAACACCGGGGAGCTGTTTTTT. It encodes CASSHTIPGTNTGELFF.

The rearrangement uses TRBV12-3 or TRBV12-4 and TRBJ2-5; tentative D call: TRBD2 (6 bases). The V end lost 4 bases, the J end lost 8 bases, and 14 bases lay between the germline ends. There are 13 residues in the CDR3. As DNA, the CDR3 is TGTGCCAGCAGTTGGGCGGGGAGCCCAACCCAGTACTTC. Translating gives CASSWAGSPTQYF.

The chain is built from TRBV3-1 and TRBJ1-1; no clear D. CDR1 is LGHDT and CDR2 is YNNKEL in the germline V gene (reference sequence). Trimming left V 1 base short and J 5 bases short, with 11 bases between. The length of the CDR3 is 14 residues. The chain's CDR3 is CASSQGGGRTEAFF. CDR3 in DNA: TGTGCCAGCAGCCAAGGCGGCGGGCGGACTGAAGCTTTCTTT.

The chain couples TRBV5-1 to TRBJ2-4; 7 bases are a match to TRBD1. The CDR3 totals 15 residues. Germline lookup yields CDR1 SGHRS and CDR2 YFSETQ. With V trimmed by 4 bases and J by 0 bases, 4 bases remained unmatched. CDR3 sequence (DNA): TGCGCCAGCAGCCTGACAGGGATAGCCAAAAACATTCAGTACTTC. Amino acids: CASSLTGIAKNIQYF.

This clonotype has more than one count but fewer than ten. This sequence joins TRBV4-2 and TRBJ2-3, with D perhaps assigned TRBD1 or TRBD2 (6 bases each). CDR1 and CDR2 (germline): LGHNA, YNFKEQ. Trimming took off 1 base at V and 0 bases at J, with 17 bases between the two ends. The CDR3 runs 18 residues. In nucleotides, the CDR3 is TGTGCCAGCAGCCAAGCCCGGAGAGGGGGGACGAGCACAGATACGCAGTATTTT. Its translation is CASSQARRGGTSTDTQYF.

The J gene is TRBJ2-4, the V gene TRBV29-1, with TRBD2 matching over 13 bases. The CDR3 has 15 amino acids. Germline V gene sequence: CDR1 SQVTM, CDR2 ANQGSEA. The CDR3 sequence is CTARTSGGAKNIQYF. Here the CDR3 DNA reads TGCACCGCAAGGACTAGCGGGGGTGCCAAAAACATTCAGTACTTC.

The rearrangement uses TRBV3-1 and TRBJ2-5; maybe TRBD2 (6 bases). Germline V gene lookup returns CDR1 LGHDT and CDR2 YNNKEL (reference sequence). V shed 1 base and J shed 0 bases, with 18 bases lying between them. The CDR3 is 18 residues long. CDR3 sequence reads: CASSQGIAGSPHQETQYF. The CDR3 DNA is TGTGCCAGCAGCCAAGGAATCGCGGGGTCCCCTCACCAAGAGACCCAGTACTTC.

DNA of the CDR3: TGTGCCAGCAGCTTGGAACTGGGGGCGGGCACTGAAGCTTTCTTT. Translated, it gives CASSLELGAGTEAFF. The chain links TRBV7-9 to TRBJ1-1; TRBD1 might be the D (6 bases). This CDR3 spans 15 amino acids. The V gene's germline CDR1 is SEHNR and CDR2 FQNEAQ (reference sequence). Trimming cost V 3 bases and J 4 bases, with 15 bases left between them.

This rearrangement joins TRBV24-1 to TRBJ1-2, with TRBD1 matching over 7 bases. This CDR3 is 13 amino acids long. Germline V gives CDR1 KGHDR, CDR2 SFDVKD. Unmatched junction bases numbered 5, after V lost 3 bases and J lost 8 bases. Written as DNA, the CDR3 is TGTGCCACCAGTGATCCCTGGACAGGAGGCTACACCTTC. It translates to CATSDPWTGGYTF.

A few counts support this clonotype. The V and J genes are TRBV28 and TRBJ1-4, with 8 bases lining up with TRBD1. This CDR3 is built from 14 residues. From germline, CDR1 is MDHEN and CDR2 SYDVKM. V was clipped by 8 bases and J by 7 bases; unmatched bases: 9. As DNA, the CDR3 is TGTGCCAGCGGGCGGACAGGGAGTGTTGAAAAACTGTTTTTT. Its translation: CASGRTGSVEKLFF.

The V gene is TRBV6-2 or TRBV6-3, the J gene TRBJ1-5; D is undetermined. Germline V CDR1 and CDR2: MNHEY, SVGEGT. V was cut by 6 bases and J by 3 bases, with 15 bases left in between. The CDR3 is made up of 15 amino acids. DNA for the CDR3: TGTGCCAGCAGCAAATCTTGGCGCCTCAATCAGCCCCAGCATTTT. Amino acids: CASSKSWRLNQPQHF.

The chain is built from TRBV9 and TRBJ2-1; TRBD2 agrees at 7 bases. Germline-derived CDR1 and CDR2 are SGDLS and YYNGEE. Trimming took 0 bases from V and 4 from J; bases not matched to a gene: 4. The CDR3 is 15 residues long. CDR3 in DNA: TGTGCCAGCAGCGTAGACGCGGGAGTTTACAATGAGCAGTTCTTC. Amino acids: CASSVDAGVYNEQFF. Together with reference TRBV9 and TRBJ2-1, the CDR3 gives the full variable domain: DSGVTQTPKHLITATGQRVTLRCSPRSGDLSVYWYQQSLDQGLQFLIQYYNGEERAKGNILERFSAQQFPDLHSELNLSSLELGDSALYFCASSVDAGVYNEQFFGPGTRLTVL.

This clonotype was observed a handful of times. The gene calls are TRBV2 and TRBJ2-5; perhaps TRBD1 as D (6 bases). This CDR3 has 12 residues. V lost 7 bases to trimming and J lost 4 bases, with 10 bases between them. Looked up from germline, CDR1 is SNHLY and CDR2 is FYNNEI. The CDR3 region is CASKGDAETQYF. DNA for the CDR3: TGTGCCAGCAAGGGGGATGCAGAGACCCAGTACTTC.

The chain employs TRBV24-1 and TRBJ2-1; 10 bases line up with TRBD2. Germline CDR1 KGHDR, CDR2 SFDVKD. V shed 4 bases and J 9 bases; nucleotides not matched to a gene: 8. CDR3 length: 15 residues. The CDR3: CATSDTPRTSGEQFF. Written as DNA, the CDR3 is TGTGCCACCAGTGACACCCCAAGGACTAGCGGTGAGCAGTTCTTC.

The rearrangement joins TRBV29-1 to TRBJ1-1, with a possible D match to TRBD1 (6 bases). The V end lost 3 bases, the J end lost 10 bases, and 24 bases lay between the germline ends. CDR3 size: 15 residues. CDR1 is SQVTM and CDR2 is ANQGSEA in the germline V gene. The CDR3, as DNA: TGCAGCGTTGAGGCTACCACGGGGGCGCCGGGTAGAGCTTTCTTT. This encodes CSVEATTGAPGRAFF.

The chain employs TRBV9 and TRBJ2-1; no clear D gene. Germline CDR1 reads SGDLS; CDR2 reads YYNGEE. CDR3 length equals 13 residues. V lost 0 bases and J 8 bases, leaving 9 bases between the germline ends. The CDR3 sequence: CASSVEGAHEQFF. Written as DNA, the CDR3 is TGTGCCAGCAGCGTAGAAGGCGCCCATGAGCAGTTCTTC.